This T cell receptor beta chain was obtained from a study of neoadjuvant nivolumab and ipilimumab in lung cancer. Overall study results and limits: Resected tumors had greater TCR richness and clonality than uninvolved lung. From pretherapy to surgery, tumor richness and clonality rose with dual therapy. Pretherapy blood TCR richness correlated positively with resected tumor richness. TCR clonality did not significantly correlate with pathologic tumor regression.

Comments on this clone: Its matching antigen is unknown.

Data came from immunoSEQ multiplex PCR; TCRdb stores just in-frame clones and leaves some out. The sample lists 25,000 or so clones; over 80% were seen once. Trimming pared 1 base from V and 1 base from J, leaving 8 bases between. This CDR3 is 14 amino acids long. The germline V gene has CDR1 SGHVS and CDR2 FQNEAQ. The material was tumor tissue, obtained after neoadjuvant nivolumab, alone or with ipilimumab, at or shortly before surgery. This clonotype originated in an adult with non-small cell lung cancer. The V call is TRBV7-8, the J call TRBJ2-7; maybe TRBD2 (6 bases). The CDR3 sequence: CASSLVGGSYEQYF. CDR3 coding DNA: TGTGCCAGCAGCTTAGTGGGGGGTTCCTACGAGCAGTACTTC.